These T cell receptor beta chains were read from a single sample in a study of beta chain features in type 1 diabetes. Sequencing used immunoSEQ multiplex PCR; TCRdb keeps in-frame clones, though not all of them. Here the sample spans 200,000 to 250,000 clones, roughly 9.6% being singletons. The sample comprised naive CD4+ T cells from blood. Source of these receptors: a woman under 30 in good health. The CDR3 runs from the conserved cysteine through the conserved F or W. The D gene is left open where the match is weak. Part of the rows lack a size; the others show once, few, many or a class for expanded clones.

J | D | size | V | DNA | CDR3
TRBJ2-7 | NA | NA | TRBV6-5 | TGTGCCAGCAGTGAGGCGGATTCCTACGAGCAGTACTTC | CASSEADSYEQYF
TRBJ1-5 | NA | few | TRBV10-3 | TGTGCCAGCTCGGACAGAACCCAACATCAGCCCCAGCATTTT | CASSDRTQHQPQHF
TRBJ2-7 | NA | NA | TRBV18 | TGTGCCAGCTCACCAGGGCGAGACACAGGTTCCGAGCAGTACTTC | CASSPGRDTGSEQYF
TRBJ2-1 | TRBD2 | NA | TRBV10-1 | TGCGCCAGCAGTGAAACTAGCGGGGGGTGGCACAATGAGCAGTTCTTC | CASSETSGGWHNEQFF
TRBJ1-5 | TRBD1 | few | TRBV28 | TGTGCCAGCAGTTTATGGACAGGGAATGGCAATCAGCCCCAGCATTTT | CASSLWTGNGNQPQHF
TRBJ2-5 | NA | NA | TRBV5-1 | TGCGCCAGCAGCTTGACAGGGAACAACCAAGAGACCCAGTACTTC | CASSLTGNNQETQYF
TRBJ2-7 | TRBD2 | NA | TRBV30 | TGTGCCTGGAGTGTAGCGAGCGGGAGGGCCTCCGAGCAGTACTTC | CAWSVASGRASEQYF
TRBJ1-5 | NA | NA | TRBV18 | TGTGCCAGCTCGGAAGGGGTCGGTCAGCCCCAGCATTTT | CASSEGVGQPQHF
TRBJ2-7 | NA | few | TRBV2 | TGTGCCAGCAGCACCAACCTGGGGCCCTCCTACGAGCAGTACTTC | CASSTNLGPSYEQYF
TRBJ2-7 | TRBD2 | NA | TRBV19 | TGTGCCAGTAGTATACCGCCCGGGAGGGCTGGCTCCTACGAGCAGTACTTC | CASSIPPGRAGSYEQYF
TRBJ2-1 | TRBD2 | NA | TRBV9 | TGTGCCAGCAGCGTAGCTAGCGGGAGGATCGATGAGCAGTTCTTC | CASSVASGRIDEQFF
TRBJ1-2 | NA | NA | TRBV18 | TGTGCCAGCTCACCCCGTCTTAACTATGGCTACACCTTC | CASSPRLNYGYTF
TRBJ1-2 | TRBD1 | NA | TRBV5-1 | TGCGCCAGCAGCCCACAGGGGGCCCAAGGATCTAACTATGGCTACACCTTC | CASSPQGAQGSNYGYTF
TRBJ2-7 | NA | many | TRBV5-4 | TGTGCCAGCAGCTCGAGTCCCCAATACGAGCAGTACTTC | CASSSSPQYEQYF
TRBJ2-7 | TRBD1 | NA | TRBV6-9 | TGTGCCAGCAGTTATGCGGACAGGGCTACCTCAATCTACGAGCAGTACTTC | CASSYADRATSIYEQYF
TRBJ2-7 | NA | few | TRBV5-1 | TGCGCCAGCAGCCCCTCCCCTCGACAGGACCTCTACGAGCAGTACTTC | CASSPSPRQDLYEQYF
TRBJ1-2 | TRBD1 | NA | TRBV5-1 | TGCGCCAGCAGCTTCAACAGGGGGACAGCTAACTATGGCTACACCTTC | CASSFNRGTANYGYTF
TRBJ1-5 | NA | NA | TRBV19 | TGTGCCAGTAAGAGGACACTTAATCAGCCCCAGCATTTT | CASKRTLNQPQHF
TRBJ2-1 | TRBD2 | few | TRBV4-2 | TGTGCCAGCAGCAAACCCTCAGCGGGGAGGGACTACAATGAGCAGTTCTTC | CASSKPSAGRDYNEQFF
TRBJ2-7 | NA | few | TRBV21-1 | TGTGCCAGCAGCACTAGAGGGCTAGCGGGAGAGGAGCAGTACTTC | CASSTRGLAGEEQYF
TRBJ2-7 | NA | NA | TRBV2 | TGTGCCAGCAGTGAGAGGGGGGGAGAATCCTACGAGCAGTACTTC | CASSERGGESYEQYF
TRBJ1-2 | TRBD1 | NA | TRBV11-2 | TGTGCCAGCAGCTTCGGGACAGGGTTTCAAACGGCGTACGGCTACACCTTC | CASSFGTGFQTAYGYTF
TRBJ2-7 | TRBD2 | few | TRBV5-4 | TGTGCCAGCAGCGCGGGTCCCACTAGCGGGAGAATCCACGAGCAGTACTTC | CASSAGPTSGRIHEQYF
TRBJ1-1 | NA | NA | TRBV30 | TGTGCCTGGGTGGGGAGCACTGAAGCTTTCTTT | CAWVGSTEAFF
TRBJ1-5 | NA | NA | TRBV11-2 | TGTGCCAGCAGCTCCCGCGGTCAGCCCCAGCATTTT | CASSSRGQPQHF
TRBJ2-5 | NA | NA | TRBV18 | TGTGCCAGCTCACCTTCGGGGTTCGAGACCCAGTACTTC | CASSPSGFETQYF
TRBJ1-5 | NA | few | TRBV7-2 | TGTGCCAGCAGCTTAGATGTTTGGGGGACATTAGAACAGCCCCAGCATTTT | CASSLDVWGTLEQPQHF
TRBJ2-5 | NA | few | TRBV20-1 | TGCAGTGCTGGTCGGTTAGAGACCCAGTACTTC | CSAGRLETQYF
TRBJ2-2 | TRBD2 | few | TRBV4-1 | TGCGCCAGCAGCCAGGGGGGACTAGCGGGGGGGCCGAGCACCGGGGAGCTGTTTTTT | CASSQGGLAGGPSTGELFF
TRBJ1-1 | NA | few | TRBV11-2 | TGTGCCAGCAGCGGGAGGGGCGAGGGCACTGAAGCTTTCTTT | CASSGRGEGTEAFF
TRBJ2-3 | NA | few | TRBV27 | TGTGCCAGCAGTTTAGGATGGTCCGGCGGGGATACGCAGTATTTT | CASSLGWSGGDTQYF
TRBJ2-7 | TRBD1 | NA | TRBV6-1 | TGTGCCAGCACCCAGGGGGCTCGAGGCGAGCAGTACTTC | CASTQGARGEQYF
TRBJ1-5 | NA | few | TRBV30 | TGTGCCTGGAGCGGGGGTAGCGGTCAGCCCCAGCATTTT | CAWSGGSGQPQHF
TRBJ1-3 | TRBD1 | NA | TRBV30 | TGTGCCTGGACTTTCAGGGGGACCGGAAACACCATATATTTT | CAWTFRGTGNTIYF
TRBJ1-2 | NA | NA | TRBV6-1 | TGTGCCAGCAGTGAGCAGGATTACTATGGCTACACCTTC | CASSEQDYYGYTF
TRBJ2-7 | NA | few | TRBV27 | TGTGCCAGCAGTCTCCGGGTCAACTACGACGAGCAGTACTTC | CASSLRVNYDEQYF
TRBJ1-2 | TRBD1 | NA | TRBV6-4 | TGTGCCAGCAGGGGGACAGGGGGATCTCATGGCTACACCTTC | CASRGTGGSHGYTF
TRBJ1-6 | TRBD1 | few | TRBV30 | TGTGCCTGGAGAGGTACGACAGGGAATTCACCCCTCCACTTT | CAWRGTTGNSPLHF
TRBJ2-7 | NA | few | TRBV5-1 | TGCGCCAGCAGCTCGGGGTTGACCTACGAGCAGTACTTC | CASSSGLTYEQYF
TRBJ1-2 | NA | NA | TRBV28 | TGTGCCAGCCATTGGGGGGGCAGTAGCTATGGCTACACCTTC | CASHWGGSSYGYTF
TRBJ1-5 | NA | NA | TRBV19 | TGTGCCAGTAGTATCGGAGGGCTAGGCAATCAGCCCCAGCATTTT | CASSIGGLGNQPQHF